These 11 T cell receptor beta chains were all obtained from the same sample, sequenced in a study of blood T cell repertoires in COVID-19. Repertoires were generated with immunoSEQ multiplex PCR, while TCRdb's copy carries only in-frame clones and drops some. The sample lists 200,000 to 250,000 clones; roughly 86% were seen once. The sequencing input was peripheral blood. These receptors all stem from a woman aged 55 to 70 who had recovered from COVID-19.

The chain recombines TRBV4-3 with TRBJ2-5, with a tentative D call TRBD2 (7 bases). Trimming stripped 0 bases from V and 1 base from J, with 15 bases between. This CDR3 region has 17 residues. CDR1 and CDR2 (germline): LGHNA, YSLEER. CDR3 in amino acids: CASSQEGGALSQETQYF. The CDR3 DNA reads as TGCGCCAGCAGCCAAGAAGGGGGGGCCCTGTCCCAAGAGACCCAGTACTTC.

The chain links TRBV19 to TRBJ1-1; 7 bases map to TRBD1. CDR3 size: 14 residues. The germline gives CDR1 LNHDA, CDR2 SQIVND (reference sequence). V gave up 5 bases and J gave up 8 bases; unmatched junction bases: 11. The CDR3 bases are TGTGCCAGTAGTGTCTTCACAGGGGAGTCCGAAGCTTTCTTT. Amino acids: CASSVFTGESEAFF.

The CDR3 region is CASSQARVKETQYF. The CDR3 DNA reads as TGTGCCAGCAGCCAAGCCAGGGTAAAAGAGACCCAGTACTTC. The chain employs TRBV3-1 (or the pseudogene TRBV3-2) and TRBJ2-5, with D possibly matching TRBD1 (5 bases). This CDR3 contains 14 residues. Germline assignment: CDR1 LGHDT and CDR2 YNNKEL (reference sequence). The V and J ends lost 1 base and 3 bases respectively, with 9 bases between them.

CDR3 DNA: TGTGCTACAGGGAGGAGCACAGATACGCAGTATTTT. It specifies CATGRSTDTQYF. The chain employs TRBV12-5 and TRBJ2-3; TRBD2 is a possible D gene (6 bases). Germline V gives CDR1 LGHNT, CDR2 FRNRAP. Trimming took off 10 bases at V and 0 bases at J, with 8 bases between the two ends. This CDR3 region has 12 residues.

The CDR3 loop reads CASTGKDTTNEKLFF. CDR3 DNA: TGTGCCAGCACAGGAAAAGATACAACTAATGAAAAACTGTTTTTT. The chain has TRBV6-5 and TRBJ1-4; no clear D. The CDR3 sequence is 15 residues long. Trimming stripped 7 bases from V and 0 bases from J, with 12 bases between. Germline values: CDR1 MNHEY, CDR2 SVGAGI.

J is TRBJ2-1 and V is TRBV9; 9 bases match TRBD2. This CDR3 spans 16 amino acids. Germline CDR1 is SGDLS and CDR2 is YYNGEE. The V gene end was trimmed by 4 bases and the J gene end by 1 base; junction bases not matched to a gene: 6. The CDR3 coding sequence is TGTGCCAGCAGCTTGCGGGGGGGCAGGTCCTACAATGAGCAGTTCTTC. It encodes CASSLRGGRSYNEQFF.

V usage is TRBV19 and J usage is TRBJ2-1, with TRBD2 matching over 7 bases. The CDR3 extends over 14 amino acids. CDR1 is LNHDA and CDR2 is SQIVND in the germline V gene (reference sequence). V dropped 3 bases and J dropped 9; count of bases not matched to a gene: 8. The CDR3 is CASSIGHGGSEQFF. The CDR3 bases are TGTGCCAGTAGTATTGGTCACGGGGGGAGTGAGCAGTTCTTC.

The J gene is TRBJ2-3, the V gene TRBV6-5; 11 nucleotides line up with TRBD2. V trimming: 6 bases; J trimming: 3 bases; junction bases outside the gene matches: 5. The germline CDR1 and CDR2 sequences are MNHEY and SVGAGI. The CDR3 contains 15 residues. The CDR3 DNA reads as TGTGCCAGCAGCCTGACTAGCGGGGTAACAGATACGCAGTATTTT. Translation: CASSLTSGVTDTQYF.

This chain links TRBV5-1 with TRBJ1-1; 8 bases align to TRBD1. The CDR3 runs 15 residues. Trimming took 3 bases from V and 2 from J; bases not matched to a gene: 6. Germline CDR1 is SGHRS and CDR2 is YFSETQ. The CDR3 spells CASSSEGTGNTEAFF. The CDR3 coding sequence is TGCGCCAGCAGCTCGGAGGGGACAGGAAACACTGAAGCTTTCTTT.

The chain employs TRBV5-5 and TRBJ2-1; a possible D gene is TRBD2 (6 bases). V lost 2 bases and J 8 bases, leaving 11 bases between the germline ends. The germline gives CDR1 SGHKS, CDR2 YYEKEE (reference sequence). This CDR3 contains 13 residues. This CDR3 reads CASSLSPGDEQFF. The CDR3 DNA sequence: TGTGCCAGCAGCTTAAGTCCGGGAGATGAGCAGTTCTTC.

The rearrangement joins TRBV7-2 to TRBJ2-5, with 14 bases that match TRBD2. Germline V CDR1 and CDR2: SGHTA, FQGNSA. V was clipped by 4 bases and J by 7 bases; unmatched bases: 11. This CDR3 contains 17 residues. CDR3 coding DNA: TGTGCCAGCAGCTCCGGACTAGCGGGGGGATCCCGGTTGACCCAGTACTTC. Protein product: CASSSGLAGGSRLTQYF.